These 6 T cell receptor beta chains share one sample of origin, sequenced in a study of CD8 T cells in ankylosing spondylitis. TCRdb itself ran the 5' RACE reads through MiXCR, one entry per CDR3 protein. Of around 150,000 distinct CDR3 sequences listed, roughly 11% were seen once; the top ten hold 25% to 35%. Sequenced input: blood, either unsorted or a sorted T cell fraction (not recorded which). Receptors were obtained from a male donor with ankylosing spondylitis or in good health (not recorded which).

The J gene is TRBJ2-3, the V gene TRBV5-5, with D unresolved. This CDR3 comprises 12 residues. Germline V lookup: CDR1 SGHKS, CDR2 YYEKEE (reference sequence). Trimming took 2 bases from V and 6 from J, leaving 7 bases between them. CDR3 sequence: CASSFTADTQYF. DNA of the CDR3: TGTGCCAGCAGCTTCACAGCGGATACGCAGTATTTT.

The chain combines TRBV5-5 with TRBJ1-1, with D possibly TRBD1 on 6 matching bases. The V and J ends lost 1 base and 1 base respectively, with 11 bases between them. The CDR3 runs to 15 residues. Germline V CDR1 and CDR2: SGHKS, YYEKEE (reference sequence). The CDR3 DNA sequence: TGTGCCAGCAGCTTGACAGGGTCGAGGAACACTGAAGCTTTCTTT. It translates to CASSLTGSRNTEAFF.

To note about this clonotype: A single base separates this from a much larger clone, so it may be a read error. V gene TRBV12-3 or TRBV12-4 combines with J gene TRBJ1-4, with unresolved D. The germline V and J ends were trimmed by 4 bases and 8 bases, with 14 bases remaining between them. CDR3 length: 14 amino acids. The DNA of the CDR3 is TGTGCCAGCAGTTCATCAGGTTTGGAGGAAAAACTGTTTTTT. It translates to CASSSSGLEEKLFF.

There are many counts of this clonotype. J is TRBJ2-1 and V is TRBV28; 8 bases match TRBD1. This CDR3 is 14 amino acids long. CDR1 is MDHEN, CDR2 SYDVKM, per germline. V trimming: 2 bases; J trimming: 8 bases; junction bases outside the gene matches: 5. The CDR3 region is CASSLAGGRYEQFF. DNA of the CDR3: TGTGCCAGCAGTTTAGCAGGGGGCAGATATGAGCAGTTCTTC.

At least ten counts were recorded for this clonotype. This chain uses TRBV20-1 with TRBJ2-1; 9 bases are a match to TRBD2. Germline trimming cut 3 bases from V and 7 bases from J; bases unmatched to any gene: 4. Germline lookup yields CDR1 DFQATT and CDR2 SNEGSKA (reference sequence). The CDR3 spans 13 residues. CDR3 in amino acids: CSASLAGRNEQFF. The CDR3 DNA is TGCAGTGCTAGCCTAGCGGGGAGGAATGAGCAGTTCTTC.

This chain joins TRBV27 and TRBJ1-5; D not certain. V lost 5 bases, J lost 11 bases, and 16 bases lay in between. This CDR3 has 13 amino acids. Per the germline V gene, CDR1 is MNHEY and CDR2 is SMNVEV (reference sequence). Here the CDR3 reads CASSDALGPAQHF. In nucleotides, the CDR3 is TGTGCCAGCAGTGACGCCCTAGGACCAGCCCAGCATTTT.